Listed below are T cell receptor beta chains from one sample, sequenced in a study of a mutant IDH1 vaccine in newly diagnosed glioma. These receptors are not linked to any known antigen. Method: immunoSEQ multiplex PCR; TCRdb's copy keeps in-frame clones and lacks some. The data contain about 24,000 clones, approximately 79% of them singletons. The source material was PBMCs, sampled from a glioma patient whose treatment included an IDH1 peptide vaccine. These receptors were obtained from a man aged 40-55 years with glioma. Both conserved end residues are part of each CDR3. The order of the fields is D gene, J gene, V gene, clone size, CDR3 protein, CDR3 DNA. The D gene is left open where the match is weak. Where a row states a size, it is once, few, many or the class of an expanded clone; other rows omit it.

>NA|TRBJ2-3|TRBV7-9|once
CASILDSASTDTQYF
TGTGCCAGCATCCTGGACAGCGCTAGCACAGATACGCAGTATTTT
>NA|TRBJ2-1|TRBV11-3|NA
CASSTFGTSGHEQFF
TGTGCCAGCAGCACCTTTGGGACCTCCGGCCATGAGCAGTTCTTC
>TRBD1|TRBJ1-1|TRBV18|NA
CASSPHPTGGTEAFF
TGTGCCAGCTCACCACATCCGACAGGGGGGACTGAAGCTTTCTTT
>TRBD1|TRBJ2-7|TRBV4-2|NA
CASSQATGALDEQYF
TGTGCCAGCAGCCAAGCGACAGGGGCTTTAGACGAGCAGTACTTC
>NA|TRBJ2-1|TRBV4-3|NA
CASSQEPSRGHNEQFF
TGCGCCAGCAGCCAAGAACCCTCTCGGGGCCACAATGAGCAGTTCTTC
>TRBD1|TRBJ2-3|TRBV15|NA
CATSGDRGRDTQYF
TGTGCCACCAGCGGGGACAGGGGAAGGGATACGCAGTATTTT
>NA|TRBJ1-4|TRBV2|NA
CASIRQTTTNEKLFF
TGTGCCAGCATAAGACAGACTACAACTAATGAAAAACTGTTTTTT
>NA|TRBJ1-6|TRBV30|NA
CAWSVGSSSYNSPLHF
TGTGCCTGGAGTGTTGGTTCTAGCTCCTATAATTCACCCCTCCACTTT
>NA|TRBJ1-2|TRBV5-6|NA
CASSLFWQGERGYTF
TGTGCCAGCAGCTTGTTCTGGCAGGGAGAACGTGGCTACACCTTC
>NA|TRBJ1-5|TRBV18|NA
CASSPAGTNNQPQHF
TGTGCCAGCTCACCAGCCGGGACAAACAATCAGCCCCAGCATTTT
>TRBD1|TRBJ2-5|TRBV15|NA
CATSRGSTGVGETQYF
TGTGCCACCAGCAGAGGATCGACAGGGGTGGGCGAGACCCAGTACTTC
>NA|TRBJ2-7|TRBV5-1|NA
CASRDTGSSVYEQYF
TGCGCCAGCAGAGATACAGGGTCGTCGGTCTACGAGCAGTACTTC
>NA|TRBJ2-5|TRBV10-3|NA
CAISGGGRTQTQYF
TGTGCCATCAGTGGTGGGGGGCGCACCCAGACCCAGTACTTC
>TRBD1|TRBJ2-5|TRBV2|NA
CASQQGPETQYF
TGTGCCAGCCAACAGGGGCCTGAGACCCAGTACTTC
>NA|TRBJ1-4|TRBV5-1|NA
CASSGTGRPFGATNEKLFF
TGCGCCAGCAGCGGAACCGGGAGGCCCTTTGGCGCAACTAATGAAAAACTGTTTTTT
>TRBD2|TRBJ2-7|TRBV19|NA
CASSISSGNRGEQYF
TGTGCCAGTAGTATTTCTAGCGGGAACCGAGGCGAGCAGTACTTC
>NA|TRBJ1-2|TRBV5-1|NA
CASSLDVGGGYGYTF
TGCGCCAGCAGCTTGGATGTCGGGGGCGGCTATGGCTACACCTTC
>NA|TRBJ1-2|TRBV5-5|NA
CASSLTSGASLNYGYTF
TGTGCCAGCAGCTTGACCTCGGGGGCCTCCCTGAACTATGGCTACACCTTC
>NA|TRBJ2-3|TRBV7-6|NA
CASSQTPMSTDTQYF
TGTGCCAGCAGCCAGACACCAATGAGCACAGATACGCAGTATTTT
>TRBD1|TRBJ1-1|TRBV12-5|NA
CASGPGTVRSSAFF
TGTGCTAGTGGTCCGGGGACAGTGAGGAGTTCGGCTTTCTTT
>NA|TRBJ1-6|TRBV7-6|NA
CASSPDSPGYSPLHF
TGTGCCAGCAGCCCGGACAGCCCCGGCTATTCACCCCTCCACTTT
>NA|TRBJ2-3|TRBV27|NA
CASSPNTDTQYF
TGTGCCAGCAGTCCCAACACAGATACGCAGTATTTT
>TRBD1|TRBJ2-3|TRBV7-2|NA
CASSLRGTGRDTQYF
TGTGCCAGCAGCTTAAGGGGGACAGGAAGAGATACGCAGTATTTT
>TRBD2|TRBJ2-3|TRBV30|NA
CAGLAGGGDTQYF
TGTGCCGGACTAGCGGGAGGGGGGGATACGCAGTATTTT
>NA|TRBJ2-5|TRBV7-7|NA
CASSGSKGQETQYF
TGTGCCAGCAGCGGCTCGAAGGGTCAAGAGACCCAGTACTTC
>NA|TRBJ1-1|TRBV5-6|NA
CASSLLNTEAFF
TGTGCCAGCAGCTTACTAAACACTGAAGCTTTCTTT
>TRBD2|TRBJ2-3|TRBV6-1|once
CASSAWTSGSTDTQYF
TGTGCCAGCAGTGCCTGGACTAGCGGAAGCACAGATACGCAGTATTTT
>NA|TRBJ1-1|TRBV6-6|NA
CASSYQGRTEAFF
TGTGCCAGCAGTTACCAGGGGCGCACTGAAGCTTTCTTT
>TRBD1|TRBJ1-1|TRBV18|NA
CASSRQGPMNTEAFF
TGTGCCAGCTCAAGACAGGGACCAATGAACACTGAAGCTTTCTTT
>NA|TRBJ1-3|TRBV19|NA
CASRAGSSGNTIYF
TGTGCCAGTAGGGCGGGATCCTCTGGAAACACCATATATTTT
>TRBD1|TRBJ2-5|TRBV5-5|NA
CASSLAGTVSFWETQYF
TGTGCCAGCAGCTTGGCCGGGACAGTTTCCTTTTGGGAGACCCAGTACTTC
>TRBD2|TRBJ2-1|TRBV29-1|NA
CSVEMREGHGEQFF
TGCAGCGTTGAAATGCGGGAGGGCCATGGTGAGCAGTTCTTC
>NA|TRBJ1-2|TRBV5-8|NA
CASSLGVLYKSGGYTF
TGTGCCAGCAGCTTGGGGGTCCTATATAAGTCGGGAGGCTACACCTTC
>TRBD1|TRBJ1-3|TRBV4-1|NA
CASSPEGYRGNTIYF
TGCGCCAGCAGCCCAGAGGGGTACAGGGGCAACACCATATATTTT
>NA|TRBJ2-1|TRBV7-8|medium-sized
CASSFRVLGRSYNEQFF
TGTGCCAGCAGCTTTAGAGTCTTAGGGCGCTCCTACAATGAGCAGTTCTTC
>NA|TRBJ1-2|TRBV19|NA
CASSIDLGSPAGSSAGYTF
TGTGCCAGTAGTATAGATTTAGGCTCCCCGGCAGGAAGCTCCGCAGGCTACACCTTC
>NA|TRBJ2-1|TRBV9|NA
CASSPQRGNKYNEQFF
TGTGCCAGCAGCCCCCAAAGGGGGAATAAGTACAATGAGCAGTTCTTC
>NA|TRBJ1-3|TRBV5-4|once
CASSLDRPSSGNTIYF
TGTGCCAGCAGCTTAGACAGGCCTTCCTCTGGAAACACCATATATTTT
>NA|TRBJ1-1|TRBV5-4|NA
CASSFSQNTEAFF
TGTGCCAGCAGCTTCAGTCAGAACACTGAAGCTTTCTTT
>TRBD2|TRBJ2-4|TRBV7-8|NA
CASSSLRTSGRGNKKNIQYF
TGTGCCAGCAGCTCCCTCCGGACTAGCGGGAGAGGGAACAAAAAAAACATTCAGTACTTC
>TRBD2|TRBJ2-1|TRBV6-4|once
CASTPTSGSYNEQFF
TGTGCCAGCACCCCGACTAGCGGCTCCTACAATGAGCAGTTCTTC
>TRBD2|TRBJ2-1|TRBV6-6|NA
CASSYLEREGDNEQFF
TGTGCCAGCAGTTACCTGGAGCGGGAGGGGGACAATGAGCAGTTCTTC
>TRBD2|TRBJ2-3|TRBV30|NA
CAWSGTGTSLLFSTDTQYF
TGTGCCTGGAGCGGCACCGGGACTAGCCTTTTATTTAGCACAGATACGCAGTATTTT
>TRBD2|TRBJ2-1|TRBV7-9|NA
CASIRTSGRSDEQFF
TGTGCCAGCATACGAACTAGCGGGAGAAGTGACGAGCAGTTCTTC
>TRBD2|TRBJ2-5|TRBV11-3|once
CASQEAGGGETQYF
TGTGCCAGCCAAGAAGCGGGAGGGGGAGAGACCCAGTACTTC
>NA|TRBJ1-2|TRBV28|NA
CASSPTGNYGYTF
TGTGCCAGCAGCCCTACAGGGAACTATGGCTACACCTTC
>TRBD2|TRBJ2-5|TRBV7-8|once
CASSLARLAEQETQYF
TGTGCCAGCAGCTTAGCGCGACTAGCGGAACAAGAGACCCAGTACTTC
>NA|TRBJ2-7|TRBV6-5|few
CASSSGLYEQYF
TGTGCCAGCAGTTCGGGCCTATACGAGCAGTACTTC
>NA|TRBJ1-2|TRBV28|NA
CASRGDDDSGGYTF
TGTGCCAGTAGAGGGGACGATGATTCAGGGGGCTACACCTTC
>TRBD1|TRBJ2-6|TRBV5-8|NA
CASSLHPGQGNSGANVLTF
TGTGCCAGCAGCTTGCATCCGGGACAGGGAAACTCTGGGGCCAACGTCCTGACTTTC